The rows below give T cell receptor beta chains drawn from one sample of a study of T cell responses to AZD1222 COVID-19 vaccine. Here immunoSEQ multiplex PCR was the method, and the copy in TCRdb shows in-frame clones only, minus some. This table has 250,000 or so clones, just over 90% appearing once. The material sequenced was peripheral blood, taken on day 0 of AZD1222 vaccination. The source is an adult in good health. The CDR3 runs from the conserved cysteine through the conserved F or W. D genes are given only for firm matches. A row's size may be missing; if present it is once, few, many or a size class.

D gene	J gene	clone size	V gene	CDR3 DNA	CDR3 protein
TRBD1	TRBJ2-1	NA	TRBV2	TGTGCCAGCGGGGGGGACAGGGTCGGGAATGAGCAGTTCTTC	CASGGDRVGNEQFF
NA	TRBJ2-1	NA	TRBV24-1	TGTGCCACCAGTGATTTGCTAGGGAGCTCCTACAATGAGCAGTTCTTC	CATSDLLGSSYNEQFF
NA	TRBJ1-3	NA	TRBV5-5	TGTGCCAGCAGCCCCTTACGAGGCTCTGGAAACACCATATATTTT	CASSPLRGSGNTIYF
NA	TRBJ2-7	NA	TRBV28	TGTGCCAGCAGTTTAGGGGGGCCCTCGGGGGACGAACCCTACGAGCAGTACTTC	CASSLGGPSGDEPYEQYF
TRBD1	TRBJ2-3	NA	TRBV27	TGTGCCAGCAGTTTGGAGACAGGGGGCCGGGATACGCAGTATTTT	CASSLETGGRDTQYF
NA	TRBJ1-2	NA	TRBV28	TGTGCCAGCAGACTCCCGTACAACTCACAGGGAGGGTTGGGCTACACCTTC	CASRLPYNSQGGLGYTF
TRBD1	TRBJ2-7	NA	TRBV28	TGTGCCAGCAGCCCGGGACAGAACTCCCCCTACGAGCAGTACTTC	CASSPGQNSPYEQYF
NA	TRBJ1-1	NA	TRBV2	TGTGCCAGCAGGCTAGGTGAATTGAGCACTGAAGCTTTCTTT	CASRLGELSTEAFF
NA	TRBJ2-7	NA	TRBV5-1	TGCGCCAGCAGCTTGGGTCGACGGGCTTACTACGAGCAGTACTTC	CASSLGRRAYYEQYF
TRBD2	TRBJ2-7	NA	TRBV10-2	TGCGCCAGCAGTGAAGCGGGAGGGCCGAACGAGCAGTACTTC	CASSEAGGPNEQYF
TRBD2	TRBJ2-7	NA	TRBV18	TGTGCCAGCTCACCGAGCGGGACTACTAAAGGAGAGCAGTACTTC	CASSPSGTTKGEQYF
TRBD2	TRBJ2-7	NA	TRBV9	TGTGCCAGCAGCGTAGATTCGGGAGGTGTCTACGAGCAGTACTTC	CASSVDSGGVYEQYF
TRBD1	TRBJ2-3	NA	TRBV18	TGTGCCAGCTCACCCCCTGACAGGGGGTTCACAGATACGCAGTATTTT	CASSPPDRGFTDTQYF
NA	TRBJ1-1	once	TRBV7-9	TGTGCCAGCAGCCCTATGGGGCAGACGAACACTGAAGCTTTCTTT	CASSPMGQTNTEAFF
TRBD2	TRBJ2-7	NA	TRBV5-4	TGTGCCAGCAGCGCGACGACTAGCGGGCGGGCCGGGGAGCAGTACTTC	CASSATTSGRAGEQYF
NA	TRBJ1-2	NA	TRBV23-1	TGCGCCAGCAGTCAATCAAATCTAAAATCCTCCTATGGCTACACCTTC	CASSQSNLKSSYGYTF
NA	TRBJ1-2	NA	TRBV21-1	TGTGCCAGCACCATGGCTCCTTTCCTTTTTTGGTATGGCTACACCTTC	CASTMAPFLFWYGYTF
TRBD1	TRBJ1-5	NA	TRBV6-2/TRBV6-3	TGTGCCAGCAGTTACCCCATACAGGGGAGCAATCAGCCCCAGCATTTT	CASSYPIQGSNQPQHF
NA	TRBJ2-1	once	TRBV24-1	TGTGCCACCAGTGACCCCGAGGGCTCGGGTAACTACAATGAGCAGTTCTTC	CATSDPEGSGNYNEQFF
NA	TRBJ1-5	NA	TRBV6-5	TGTGCCAGCAGTTTGGGCCGCTATCAGCCCCAGCATTTT	CASSLGRYQPQHF
TRBD2	TRBJ2-3	NA	TRBV7-3	TGTGCCAGCAGCCTTACGGGACTAGCGTCAAATACGCAGTATTTT	CASSLTGLASNTQYF
NA	TRBJ2-2	NA	TRBV27	TGTGCCAGCAAGGGTATTTCCGGGGAGCTGTTTTTT	CASKGISGELFF
NA	TRBJ2-7	NA	TRBV7-2	TGTGCCAGCAGCTTATTTTCCTACGAGCAGTACTTC	CASSLFSYEQYF
TRBD1	TRBJ2-5	NA	TRBV6-2/TRBV6-3	TGTGCCAGCAGCAGACAGGGGTTGGAGACCCAGTACTTC	CASSRQGLETQYF
TRBD1	TRBJ1-4	NA	TRBV4-2	TGTGCCAGCAGCCGCCGGGACAGTGCTAATGAAAAACTGTTTTTT	CASSRRDSANEKLFF
NA	TRBJ1-2	NA	TRBV15	TGTGCCACCAGCAGAGGAACCGGCTATGGCTACACCTTC	CATSRGTGYGYTF
TRBD2	TRBJ2-1	NA	TRBV28	TGTGCCAGCACGGGACTAGCGGGCTTGAGCTCCTACAATGAGCAGTTCTTC	CASTGLAGLSSYNEQFF
TRBD1	TRBJ2-1	NA	TRBV11-3	TGTGCCAGCAGCCACAGGGGATTGAACAATGAGCAGTTCTTC	CASSHRGLNNEQFF
NA	TRBJ1-3	NA	TRBV10-3	TGTGCCGCGGGGTCGGGAAACACCATATATTTT	CAAGSGNTIYF
TRBD2	TRBJ2-2	NA	TRBV6-4	TGTGCCAGCAGTAGCGGGACGAACACCGGGGAGCTGTTTTTT	CASSSGTNTGELFF